This T cell receptor beta chain is from a study of blood T cell repertoires in COVID-19. Across the whole study: COVID-19 samples collected from the United States, Italy and Spain covered acute and convalescent phases. PBMCs, B-cell-depleted T cells, or T cells were the source of the cDNA or gDNA that made up the material.

CDR3 length: 13 amino acids. V was pared by 1 base and J by 4 bases, with 7 bases between. Per the germline V gene, CDR1 is KGHSH and CDR2 is LQKENI. Per the study methods: How many nucleated cells were present was estimated from reference gene primer amplification. The method was immunoSEQ multiplex PCR; TCRdb's version includes in-frame clones alone and lacks a portion of them. V, J and clone size were drawn from that table, and D and trimming were deduced from the DNA. The table lists 120,000 or so clones, 88% of them singletons. The sequenced material came from peripheral blood. The TCR was taken from a human donor in a cohort sampled during active COVID-19. This chain connects TRBV18 to TRBJ1-2; D is uncertain. The CDR3 loop is CASSPLEFYGYTF. The CDR3 DNA reads as TGTGCCAGCTCACCACTGGAGTTCTATGGCTACACCTTC.